These T cell receptor beta chains were read from a single sample in a study of Ad26.COV2.S vaccination and SARS-CoV-2 variants. Method: immunoSEQ multiplex PCR; TCRdb's copy keeps in-frame clones and lacks some. Among hundreds of thousands of clones listed, 75% to 90% were seen once. Source: peripheral blood, taken in a trial of Ad26.COV2.S vaccine versus placebo. The receptor set was obtained from a person aged 18-60 years who received the Ad26.COV2.S COVID-19 vaccine or a placebo. The CDR3 runs from the conserved cysteine through the conserved F or W.

V gene	J gene	CDR3 protein
TRBV4-3	TRBJ1-5	CASSQDAHQPQHF
TRBV30	TRBJ2-5	CAWSPPGLAGGLMETQYF
TRBV7-6	TRBJ2-2	CASSLRAGELFF
TRBV15	TRBJ2-7	CATSRGQGGISGRSYEQYF
TRBV27	TRBJ2-7	CASSLSSAWSEEQYF
TRBV18	TRBJ2-1	CASSPLQNNEQFF
TRBV27	TRBJ2-7	CASMGANSYEQYF
TRBV6-2/TRBV6-3	TRBJ2-7	CASSSRYNSYEQYF
TRBV5-4	TRBJ1-4	CASSLGNEKLFF
TRBV27	TRBJ2-1	CASSPLSSGGTNEQFF
TRBV2	TRBJ2-2	CASSELRSGNTGELFF
TRBV5-6	TRBJ1-4	CASSLLSQGAVNEKLFF
TRBV5-4	TRBJ1-1	CASSLERPGQGEAFF
TRBV12-3/TRBV12-4	TRBJ1-2	CASSLGESYGYTF
TRBV7-9	TRBJ2-5	CASSLELAARETQYF
TRBV4-2	TRBJ2-3	CASSQDGGALSDTQYF
TRBV11-2	TRBJ2-1	CASSLDMGRSGTYNEQFF
TRBV4-3	TRBJ1-1	CASSQEGRGFTEAFF
TRBV13	TRBJ1-1	CASSLGGGPEVFF
TRBV30	TRBJ1-1	CAWYLLGQRIMNTEAFF
TRBV28	TRBJ2-2	CASSLWTGRNTGELFF
TRBV9	TRBJ1-4	CASSPEFPPNEKLFF
TRBV28	TRBJ2-7	CASSANPGAAGEQYF